The 16 T cell receptor beta chains presented below share a single source sample, sequenced in a study of CD8+CD57+ T cells in acquired aplastic anemia. Sequencing involved patients with CD8+CD57+ cell expansion previously shown by flow cytometry. The template for TCR beta VDJ and CDR3 sequence profiling was genomic DNA. Each CDR3 protein is one row after TCRdb ran MiXCR on the reads. The profile shows around 220,000 distinct CDR3 sequences, less than 60% of them singletons. Specimen: sorted CD4+, CD8+, or CD8+CD57+ T cells (not recorded which) from PBMCs. The receptors derive from a human donor with aplastic anemia.

The genes are TRBV20-1 and TRBJ1-2; 7 nucleotides match TRBD1. J was trimmed by 8 bases and V by 1 base; bases with no gene match: 4. CDR3 length: 12 residues. Germline lookup yields CDR1 DFQATT and CDR2 SNEGSKA (reference sequence). As DNA, the CDR3 is TGCAGTGCTAGAGCGACAGGGACGGGCTACACCTTC. Its protein is CSARATGTGYTF.

This clonotype was counted at least ten times. The chain links TRBV10-3 to TRBJ2-7; perhaps TRBD1 as D (5 bases). The CDR3 spans 15 residues. CDR1 ENHRY and CDR2 SYGVKD come from the germline V gene. V dropped 2 bases and J dropped 7 bases, with 18 bases sitting between them. Written as DNA, the CDR3 is TGTGCCATCAGTGAGGGGGCGGACCTCGGTAAAGAGCAGTACTTC. Encoded protein: CAISEGADLGKEQYF.

This clonotype was counted at least ten times. The chain employs TRBV3-1 and TRBJ1-2, with D perhaps TRBD1 (6 bases). In germline, CDR1 is LGHDT, CDR2 YNNKEL (reference sequence). Deletions cut 2 bases from V and 5 bases from J, with 9 bases between. The CDR3 has 13 residues. This chain's CDR3 is CASSQPGQYGYTF. DNA of the CDR3: TGTGCCAGCAGCCAACCAGGACAGTATGGCTACACCTTC.

J is TRBJ2-7 and V is TRBV19, with D possibly being TRBD1 (5 bases). This CDR3 is built from 13 residues. Trimming took 10 bases from V and 5 from J, leaving 18 bases between them. Looked up from germline, CDR1 is LNHDA and CDR2 is SQIVND (reference sequence). CDR3 DNA: TGTGCCACCAGTGATCCAGGGTACCACGAGCAGTACTTC. This codes for CATSDPGYHEQYF.

In this sample, this clonotype turned up many times. The chain employs TRBV20-1 and TRBJ1-3; D perhaps matches TRBD1 (6 bases). Trimming shortened V by 3 bases and J by 2 bases, and 11 bases separated the two germline ends. CDR1 DFQATT and CDR2 SNEGSKA come from the germline V gene (reference sequence). The length of the CDR3 is 14 residues. The CDR3 sequence: CSASSTGTGNTIYF. The CDR3 region has the DNA TGCAGTGCTAGCTCGACAGGAACTGGAAACACCATATATTTT.

The table lists this clonotype with a few counts. The chain joins TRBV28 to TRBJ1-5, with D unclear. V shed 6 bases and J shed 6 bases, with 15 bases lying between them. This CDR3 contains 14 residues. Germline CDR1 is MDHEN and CDR2 is SYDVKM. Written as DNA, the CDR3 is TGTGCCAGCAGCCTTGGGCTTACAAGTCAGCCCCAGCATTTT. Encoded protein: CASSLGLTSQPQHF.

This clonotype was found many times. This rearrangement joins TRBV19 to TRBJ1-1; D is uncertain. The germline V gene has CDR1 LNHDA and CDR2 SQIVND (reference sequence). V was trimmed by 7 bases and J by 0 bases, leaving 12 bases between them. The CDR3 sequence is 14 residues long. CDR3 nucleotides: TGTGCCAGTAATCAAGGGCGGTTGAACACTGAAGCTTTCTTT. Residues: CASNQGRLNTEAFF.

The chain links TRBV6-6 to TRBJ2-1; either TRBD1 or TRBD2 may supply D (6 bases each). CDR1 MNHNY and CDR2 SVGAGI come from the germline V gene (reference sequence). The CDR3 is made up of 14 amino acids. Deletions cut 8 bases from V and 4 bases from J, with 15 bases between. DNA for the CDR3: TGTGCCAGCGGGACTGGGGGCTCTTACAATGAGCAGTTCTTC. Its translation: CASGTGGSYNEQFF.

The rearrangement joins TRBV7-2 to TRBJ1-1; TRBD1 aligns across 8 bases. The CDR3 extends over 14 amino acids. The V gene's germline CDR1 is SGHTA and CDR2 FQGNSA. V gave up 5 bases and J gave up 6 bases; unmatched junction bases: 8. The CDR3 DNA reads TGTGCCAGCAGCCTCTACGGACAGGGCGCTGAAGCTTTCTTT. This translates into CASSLYGQGAEAFF.

This clonotype was seen at least ten times. The chain couples TRBV9 to TRBJ1-5; TRBD1 matches at 9 bases. V lost 10 bases and J lost 6; bases outside the gene matches: 11. The CDR3 is 14 amino acids. The germline CDR1 and CDR2 sequences are SGDLS and YYNGEE. CDR3 protein: CAPRGTGIGQPQHF. As DNA, the CDR3 is TGTGCCCCCAGGGGGACAGGGATTGGTCAGCCCCAGCATTTT.

The V and J genes are TRBV10-3 and TRBJ1-1; 7 bases map to TRBD1. The CDR3 has 15 residues. V shed 6 bases, J shed 8 bases, and the junction held 15 bases outside the gene matches. Germline V gene data show CDR1 as ENHRY and CDR2 as SYGVKD. The CDR3 DNA reads as TGTGCCATCAGCCGAAACACAGGGGCGGGACCCGAAGCTTTCTTT. It translates to CAISRNTGAGPEAFF.

This clonotype has at least ten counts. The chain links TRBV6-1 to TRBJ2-5; a possible D gene is TRBD1 (6 bases). This CDR3 spans 13 amino acids. Trimming shortened V by 6 bases and J by 0 bases, and 8 bases separated the two germline ends. Germline-derived CDR1 and CDR2 are MNHNS and SASEGT. CDR3 protein: CASRRGYQETQYF. For the CDR3, the DNA is TGTGCCAGCAGGAGGGGGTACCAAGAGACCCAGTACTTC.

A note on this clonotype: Relative to the germline gene, one junction end is altered; a read error may explain this. This chain uses TRBV5-1 with TRBJ2-2; D is perhaps TRBD1 (5 bases). Per the germline V gene, CDR1 is SGHRS and CDR2 is YFSETQ. This CDR3 contains 15 residues. CDR3 sequence reads: CASRLDAGRTGELFF. In DNA form, the CDR3 reads TGCGCCAGCAGATTGGATGCAGGGCGGACCGGGGAGCTGTTTTTT.

In this sample, this clonotype turned up many times. V and J are TRBV20-1 and TRBJ1-1, with D possibly TRBD1 on 6 matching bases. This CDR3 comprises 11 residues. Germline assignment: CDR1 DFQATT and CDR2 SNEGSKA (reference sequence). V gave up 4 bases and J gave up 12 bases, with 15 bases separating them. CDR3 in DNA: TGCAGTGCTACCGGACAGCGGATCACTTTCTTT. This encodes CSATGQRITFF.

The rearrangement uses TRBV20-1 and TRBJ1-1; possibly TRBD1 for D (6 bases). The CDR3 spans 13 residues. The germline V and J ends were trimmed by 3 bases and 3 bases, with 11 bases remaining between them. Germline CDR1 reads DFQATT; CDR2 reads SNEGSKA (reference sequence). The CDR3 DNA reads as TGCAGTGCTAGCCAGGGGCGAGACACTGAAGCTTTCTTT. Translated: CSASQGRDTEAFF.

The chain employs TRBV7-9 and TRBJ2-5; D is perhaps TRBD2 (5 bases). The CDR3 has 14 residues. Trimming cost V 5 bases and J 1 base, with 11 bases left between them. The germline V gene encodes CDR1 SEHNR and CDR2 FQNEAQ (reference sequence). The CDR3, as DNA: TGTGCCAGCAGCCAGAGCGGACCCCAAGAGACCCAGTACTTC. It translates to CASSQSGPQETQYF.